The 17 T cell receptor beta chains given below trace back to one sample, sequenced in a study of OX40 agonist ivuxolimab in advanced cancers. Receptor libraries were prepared by the immunoSEQ multiplex PCR assay. Held by TCRdb, this immuneACCESS table contains in-frame sequences only and omits some clones. Under half of the omission traces to an unresolved V gene where checked; the cause of the rest is unknown. This sample gives about 60,000 clones in total; 91% of them show up just once. Around 1.7% of the sample is held by the ten biggest clonotypes. The sequencing here drew on CD4+ or CD8+ T cells sorted from blood, taken in a trial of the OX40 agonist ivuxolimab. The origin of the receptors is an adult with an advanced solid tumor such as melanoma, head and neck, liver or kidney cancer.

V and J are TRBV2 and TRBJ2-3, with a tentative D call TRBD2 (6 bases). Deletions cut 3 bases from V and 4 bases from J, with 17 bases between. The CDR3 has 16 residues. Germline V gives CDR1 SNHLY, CDR2 FYNNEI. The CDR3, as DNA: TGTGCCAGCAGTGATAGGAGTGCGGGCGGGGCAGATACGCAGTATTTT. Translation gives CASSDRSAGGADTQYF.

V and J are TRBV19 and TRBJ1-2; no definite D call. The V end lost 2 bases, the J end lost 1 base, and 8 bases lay between the germline ends. The germline V gene encodes CDR1 LNHDA and CDR2 SQIVND (reference sequence). This CDR3 region has 14 residues. CDR3 amino acids: CASSISSFNYGYTF. The CDR3 DNA reads TGTGCCAGTAGTATATCCTCCTTTAACTATGGCTACACCTTC.

The chain has TRBV7-8 and TRBJ2-5; 7 nucleotides line up with TRBD2. The V segment lost 5 bases and the J segment 5 bases; nucleotides outside the gene matches: 5. The germline gives CDR1 SGHVS, CDR2 FQNEAQ. CDR3 length: 13 residues. Written as DNA, the CDR3 is TGTGCCAGCAGCAGGGGACTACTGGAGACCCAGTACTTC. The encoded protein is CASSRGLLETQYF.

The chain has TRBV4-3 and TRBJ1-4, with D perhaps TRBD1 (6 bases). Trimming took off 5 bases at V and 2 bases at J, with 15 bases between the two ends. Germline V gene data show CDR1 as LGHNA and CDR2 as YSLEER. CDR3 length equals 16 residues. In DNA, the CDR3 is TGCGCCAGCAGCGAACAACAGGGTTTCACTAATGAAAAACTGTTTTTT. This gives the protein CASSEQQGFTNEKLFF.

The gene calls are TRBV19 and TRBJ2-7; D gene unclear. Per the germline V gene, CDR1 is LNHDA and CDR2 is SQIVND (reference sequence). The CDR3 spans 14 residues. The V and J ends lost 4 bases and 2 bases respectively, with 12 bases between them. CDR3 in DNA: TGTGCCAGTAGTACGCCCGGGCAGACCTACGAGCAGTACTTC. Translated: CASSTPGQTYEQYF.

The chain couples TRBV5-4 to TRBJ1-1, with D possibly being TRBD1 (6 bases). Trimming removed 2 bases from V and 0 bases from J, with 11 bases in between. CDR3 length: 15 amino acids. The germline CDR1 and CDR2 sequences are SGHNT and YYREEE (reference sequence). The CDR3 spells CASSFGGPLNTEAFF. Written as DNA, the CDR3 is TGTGCCAGCAGCTTCGGGGGGCCGTTGAACACTGAAGCTTTCTTT.

V is TRBV6-5 and J is TRBJ1-4, with 7 bases identical to TRBD1. Germline-derived CDR1 and CDR2 are MNHEY and SVGAGI. V lost 6 bases and J lost 10; bases outside the gene matches: 8. CDR3 length: 13 amino acids. CDR3 region: CASRPTGAGKLFF. Here the CDR3 DNA reads TGTGCCAGCAGGCCCACAGGGGCGGGAAAACTGTTTTTT.

The chain is built from TRBV6-1 and TRBJ2-7; a weak D match, TRBD2 (6 bases). Trimming removed 9 bases at V and 4 bases at J, with 19 bases between. The germline V gene encodes CDR1 MNHNS and CDR2 SASEGT. The CDR3 consists of 14 residues. The CDR3 loop is CASSQAGFTYEQYF. The CDR3 nucleotides read TGTGCCAGTTCACAGGCGGGGTTTACGTACGAGCAGTACTTC.

The chain uses TRBV9 and TRBJ1-6, with a possible D match to TRBD1 (6 bases). The CDR3 totals 16 residues. V was pared by 7 bases and J by 0 bases, with 14 bases between. Germline CDR1 SGDLS, CDR2 YYNGEE. CDR3 nucleotides: TGTGCCAGCTCAAGGGGGTGGAGCTCCTATAATTCACCCCTCCACTTT. This codes for CASSRGWSSYNSPLHF.

The chain combines TRBV6-6 with TRBJ2-1; weak D call: TRBD2 (6 bases). V dropped 5 bases and J dropped 6 bases, with 17 bases sitting between them. The CDR3 is made up of 15 amino acids. CDR1 is MNHNY and CDR2 is SVGAGI in the germline V gene (reference sequence). The CDR3 reads CASSPPGLTSNEQFF. CDR3 in DNA: TGTGCCAGCAGTCCACCGGGACTGACGTCCAATGAGCAGTTCTTC.

The chain employs TRBV30 and TRBJ1-3; D call uncertain. The CDR3 covers 12 residues. Trimming pared 3 bases from V and 1 base from J, leaving 4 bases between. Germline-derived CDR1 and CDR2 are GTSNPN and SVGIG (reference sequence). The CDR3 DNA reads as TGTGCCTGGAGGGGATCTGGAAACACCATATATTTT. As protein: CAWRGSGNTIYF.

The rearrangement joins TRBV5-1 to TRBJ2-1; 8 nucleotides agree with TRBD2. V lost 0 bases, J lost 9 bases, and 5 bases stayed unmatched. The CDR3 contains 14 residues. CDR1 and CDR2 (germline): SGHRS, YFSETQ. CDR3 amino acids: CASSLEGLVSEQFF. CDR3 nucleotides: TGCGCCAGCAGCTTGGAGGGACTAGTAAGTGAGCAGTTCTTC.

This chain joins TRBV25-1 and TRBJ2-1; D gene ambiguous. This CDR3 has 15 amino acids. Deletions cut 2 bases from V and 1 base from J, with 9 bases between. The germline V gene has CDR1 MGHDK and CDR2 SYGVNS. CDR3 DNA sequence: TGTGCCAGCAGTGAAACTTGGGCTTCCTACAATGAGCAGTTCTTC. Translation: CASSETWASYNEQFF.

The rearrangement uses TRBV27 and TRBJ2-7; a weak D match, TRBD2 (6 bases). This CDR3 is 17 amino acids long. V was cut by 6 bases and J by 3 bases, with 24 bases left in between. Germline CDR1 MNHEY, CDR2 SMNVEV (reference sequence). The DNA for the CDR3 is TGTGCCAGCAGACCTATCCCCTTCCGGGACTCTCACTACGAGCAGTACTTC. This gives the protein CASRPIPFRDSHYEQYF.

V is TRBV19 and J is TRBJ2-5; D is unclear. Germline CDR1 is LNHDA and CDR2 is SQIVND (reference sequence). CDR3 length equals 15 residues. V gave up 6 bases and J gave up 1 base, with 15 bases separating them. The CDR3 loop is CASSGSPVSQETQYF. The CDR3 nucleotides are TGTGCCAGTAGCGGGTCACCGGTCAGCCAAGAGACCCAGTACTTC. Based on the CDR3 plus reference TRBV19 and TRBJ2-5, the full variable domain is DGGITQSPKYLFRKEGQNVTLSCEQNLNHDAMYWYRQDPGQGLRLIYYSQIVNDFQKGDIAEGYSVSREKKESFPLTVTSAQKNPTAFYLCASSGSPVSQETQYFGPGTRLLVL.

The chain couples TRBV6-1 to TRBJ2-5; TRBD1 matches 7 bases. The CDR3 is 13 amino acids. Germline assignment: CDR1 MNHNS and CDR2 SASEGT. Trimming at V came to 6 bases and at J to 4 bases, leaving 5 bases not matched to a gene. CDR3 coding DNA: TGTGCCAGCAGGAACAGGGGTTTAGAGACCCAGTACTTC. Translated, it gives CASRNRGLETQYF.

In DNA, the CDR3 is TGTGCCAGCAGCTTAGGGCCAGGGAACACCGGGGAGCTGTTTTTT. Protein: CASSLGPGNTGELFF. This chain joins TRBV7-2 and TRBJ2-2; D unclear. The CDR3 totals 15 residues. Looked up from germline, CDR1 is SGHTA and CDR2 is FQGNSA. The V end lost 1 base, the J end lost 1 base, and 7 bases lay between the germline ends.